The present T cell receptor (beta chain) was sequenced within a study of shared clonotypes between healthy human individuals. Study background: CD4 naive and CD4 memory each took three plates per donor, while CD8 naive took two and CD8 memory one. Study results and caveats: In this cohort, only blood was sampled, and tissue repertoires likely differ. Shared clonotypes: about 5% naive CD4, around 4% naive CD8, about 2.2% memory CD4, approximately 0.4% memory CD8.

It was CD45RO-negative cells, positively selected for CCR7, that made up naive CD8 cells, with terminally differentiated effector memory CD45RA+ cells excluded. The table came from immunoSEQ multiplex PCR; TCRdb's copy has only in-frame clones and leaves some out. The top ten clones hold about 1.1% of a sample with about 2 million clones, less than 95% of them seen once. CDR3 length: 16 amino acids. Trimming stripped 5 bases from V and 0 bases from J, with 15 bases between. From germline, CDR1 is LNHDA and CDR2 SQIVND (reference sequence). Concerning this clone itself: The antigen remains unidentified.

The TCR was taken from a man aged 18-30 years in good health. Sequenced input: naive CD8+ T cells sorted from blood. This chain uses TRBV19 with TRBJ2-3, with a tentative D call TRBD2 (7 bases). The CDR3 region has the DNA TGTGCCAGTAGTTCTCTCGGGGGGCCGAGCACAGATACGCAGTATTTT. This sequence encodes CASSSLGGPSTDTQYF.